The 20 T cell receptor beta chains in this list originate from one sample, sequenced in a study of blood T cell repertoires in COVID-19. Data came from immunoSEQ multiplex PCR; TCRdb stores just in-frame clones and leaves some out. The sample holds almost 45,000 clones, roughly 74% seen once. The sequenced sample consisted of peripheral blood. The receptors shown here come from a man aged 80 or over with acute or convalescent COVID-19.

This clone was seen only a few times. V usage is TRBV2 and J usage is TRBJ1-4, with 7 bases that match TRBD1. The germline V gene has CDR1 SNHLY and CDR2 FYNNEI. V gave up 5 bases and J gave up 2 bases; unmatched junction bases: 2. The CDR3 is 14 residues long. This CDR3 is CASSPQGTNEKLFF. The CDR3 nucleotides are TGTGCCAGCAGTCCACAGGGGACTAATGAAAAACTGTTTTTT.

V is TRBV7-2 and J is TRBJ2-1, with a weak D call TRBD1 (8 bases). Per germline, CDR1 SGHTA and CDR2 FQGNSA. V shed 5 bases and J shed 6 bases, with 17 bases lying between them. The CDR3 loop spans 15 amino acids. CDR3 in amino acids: CASSRGAGGSNEQFF. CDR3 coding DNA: TGTGCCAGCAGCCGGGGGGCAGGGGGCTCCAATGAGCAGTTCTTC.

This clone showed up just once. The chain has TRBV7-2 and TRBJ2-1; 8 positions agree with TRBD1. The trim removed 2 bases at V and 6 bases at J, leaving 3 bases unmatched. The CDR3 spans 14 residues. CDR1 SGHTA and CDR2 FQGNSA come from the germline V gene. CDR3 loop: CASSLQGARNEQFF. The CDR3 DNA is TGTGCCAGCAGCTTACAGGGGGCGCGCAATGAGCAGTTCTTC.

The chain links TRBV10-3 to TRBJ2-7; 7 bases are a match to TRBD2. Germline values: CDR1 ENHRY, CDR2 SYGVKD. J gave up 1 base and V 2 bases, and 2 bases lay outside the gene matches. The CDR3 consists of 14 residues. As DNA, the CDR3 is TGTGCCATCAGTGAGCCGGGGGGTTCCTACGAGCAGTACTTC. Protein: CAISEPGGSYEQYF.

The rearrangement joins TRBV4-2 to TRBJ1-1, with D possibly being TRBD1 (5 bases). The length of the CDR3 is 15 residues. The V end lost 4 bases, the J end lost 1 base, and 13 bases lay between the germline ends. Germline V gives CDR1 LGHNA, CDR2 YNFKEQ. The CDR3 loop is CASSPLGGKNTEAFF. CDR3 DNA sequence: TGTGCCAGCAGCCCTCTCGGGGGGAAGAACACTGAAGCTTTCTTT.

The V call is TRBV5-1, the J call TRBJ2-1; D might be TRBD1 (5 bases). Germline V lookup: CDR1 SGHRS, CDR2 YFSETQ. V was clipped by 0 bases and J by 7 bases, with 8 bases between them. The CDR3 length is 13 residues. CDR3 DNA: TGCGCCAGCAGCTTGGCTACAGGTAATGAGCAGTTCTTC. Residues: CASSLATGNEQFF.

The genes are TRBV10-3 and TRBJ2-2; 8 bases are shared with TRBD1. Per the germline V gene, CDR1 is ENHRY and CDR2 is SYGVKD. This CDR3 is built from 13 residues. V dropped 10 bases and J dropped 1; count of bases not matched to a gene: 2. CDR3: CASGTGNTGELFF. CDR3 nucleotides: TGTGCCAGCGGGACAGGGAACACCGGGGAGCTGTTTTTT.

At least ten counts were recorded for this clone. CDR3 loop: CASSLTGSYNEQFF. The CDR3 bases are TGTGCCAGCAGCTTGACCGGCTCCTACAATGAGCAGTTCTTC. The chain couples TRBV5-4 to TRBJ2-1; no definite D call. CDR1 is SGHNT, CDR2 YYREEE, per germline (reference sequence). With 1 base removed from V and 0 bases from J, the gap between germline ends came to 5 bases. The CDR3 runs to 14 residues.

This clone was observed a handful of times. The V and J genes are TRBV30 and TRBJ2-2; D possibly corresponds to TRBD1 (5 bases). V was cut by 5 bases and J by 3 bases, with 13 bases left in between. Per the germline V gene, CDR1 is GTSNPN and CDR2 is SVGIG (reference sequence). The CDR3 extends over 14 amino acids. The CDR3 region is CAWRARTYTGELFF. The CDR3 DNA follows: TGTGCCTGGCGGGCTAGGACATACACCGGGGAGCTGTTTTTT.

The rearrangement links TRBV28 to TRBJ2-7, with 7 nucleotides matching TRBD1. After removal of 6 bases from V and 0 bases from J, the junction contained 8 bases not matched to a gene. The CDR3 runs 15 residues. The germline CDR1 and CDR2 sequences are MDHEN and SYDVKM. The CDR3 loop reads CASRTRGNPSYEQYF. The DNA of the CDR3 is TGTGCCAGCAGGACCAGGGGGAACCCCTCCTACGAGCAGTACTTC.

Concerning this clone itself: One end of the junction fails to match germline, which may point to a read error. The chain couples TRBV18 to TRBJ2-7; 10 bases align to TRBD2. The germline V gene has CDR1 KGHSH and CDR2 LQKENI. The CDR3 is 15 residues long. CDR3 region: CASSPLGLASYEQYF. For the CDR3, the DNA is TGTGCCAGCTCCCCACTGGGACTAGCGTCCTACGAGCAGTACTTC.

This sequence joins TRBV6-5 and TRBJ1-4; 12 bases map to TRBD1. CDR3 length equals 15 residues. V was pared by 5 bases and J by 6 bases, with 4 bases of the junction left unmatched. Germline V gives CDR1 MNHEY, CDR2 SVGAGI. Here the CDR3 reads CASSPGTGGYEKLFF. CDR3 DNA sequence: TGTGCCAGCAGTCCTGGGACAGGGGGCTATGAAAAACTGTTTTTT.

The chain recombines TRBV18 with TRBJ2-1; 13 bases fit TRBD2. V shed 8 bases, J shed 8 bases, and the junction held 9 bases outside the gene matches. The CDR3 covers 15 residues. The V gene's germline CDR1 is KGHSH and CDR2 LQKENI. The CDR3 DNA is TGTGCCAGCCCATCGACTAGCGGGAGGTTCGATGAGCAGTTCTTC. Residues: CASPSTSGRFDEQFF.

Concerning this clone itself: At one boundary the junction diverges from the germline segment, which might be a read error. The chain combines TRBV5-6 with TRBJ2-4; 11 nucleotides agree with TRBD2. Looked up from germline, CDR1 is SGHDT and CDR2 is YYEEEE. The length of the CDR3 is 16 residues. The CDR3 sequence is CASSLTSGRAQNIQYF. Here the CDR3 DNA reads TGTGCCAGCAGCTTGACTAGCGGGAGAGCCCAAAACATTCAGTACTTC.

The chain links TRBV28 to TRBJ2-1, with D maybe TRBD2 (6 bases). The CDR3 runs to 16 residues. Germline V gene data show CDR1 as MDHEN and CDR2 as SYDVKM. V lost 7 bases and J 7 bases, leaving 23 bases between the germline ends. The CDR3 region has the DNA TGTGCCAGCACCAGTAGCGGCTCTGCAAGGGGTAATGAGCAGTTCTTC. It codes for CASTSSGSARGNEQFF.

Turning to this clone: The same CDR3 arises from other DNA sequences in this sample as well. The CDR3 bases are TGCGCCAGCAGCTTCAGCGGAAGCTCCTACAATGAGCAGTTCTTC. This translates into CASSFSGSSYNEQFF. V and J are TRBV5-1 and TRBJ2-1, with a possible D match to TRBD2 (5 bases). CDR1 and CDR2 (germline): SGHRS, YFSETQ. This CDR3 is 15 amino acids long. Trimming left V 2 bases short and J 0 bases short, with 9 bases between.

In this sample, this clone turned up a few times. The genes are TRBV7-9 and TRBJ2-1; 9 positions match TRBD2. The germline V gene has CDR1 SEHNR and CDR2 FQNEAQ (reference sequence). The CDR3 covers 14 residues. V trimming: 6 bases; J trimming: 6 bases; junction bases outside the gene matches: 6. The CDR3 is CASRAGLAVNEQFF. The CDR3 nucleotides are TGTGCCAGCAGGGCGGGACTAGCAGTCAATGAGCAGTTCTTC.

CDR3 sequence (DNA): TGTGCCAGCAGAGGGACAGGGAGTGAAAAACTGTTTTTT. Translated: CASRGTGSEKLFF. V and J are TRBV7-2 and TRBJ1-4, with 9 nucleotides matching TRBD1. CDR1 and CDR2 (germline): SGHTA, FQGNSA. This CDR3 region has 13 residues. The V gene end was trimmed by 6 bases and the J gene end by 7 bases; junction bases not matched to a gene: 3.

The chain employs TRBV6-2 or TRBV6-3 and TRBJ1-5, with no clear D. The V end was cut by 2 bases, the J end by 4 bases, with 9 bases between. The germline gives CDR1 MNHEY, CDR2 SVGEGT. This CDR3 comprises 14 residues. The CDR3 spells CASSYAGTNQPQHF. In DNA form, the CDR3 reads TGTGCCAGCAGTTACGCGGGTACTAATCAGCCCCAGCATTTT.

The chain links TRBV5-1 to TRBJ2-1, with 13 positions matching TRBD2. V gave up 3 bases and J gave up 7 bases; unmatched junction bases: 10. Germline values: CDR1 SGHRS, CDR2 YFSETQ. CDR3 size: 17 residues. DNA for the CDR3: TGCGCCAGCAGCTCCCCATCCACGGGACTAGCGGGAAATGAGCAGTTCTTC. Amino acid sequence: CASSSPSTGLAGNEQFF.